This T cell receptor (beta chain) was recorded in a study of blood T cell repertoires in COVID-19. Study in general: The study drew acute and convalescent COVID-19 samples from the United States, Italy and Spain. Sources were T cells, B-cell-depleted T cells, or PBMCs; the material itself was cDNA or gDNA.

Clones were read by immunoSEQ multiplex PCR, and TCRdb kept only the in-frame ones, dropping some. The data show under 150,000 clones, 82% seen once. The TCR comes from a man aged 65-85 years with active or convalescent COVID-19. Sequencing input: peripheral blood.

The CDR3 is CASSLTQGHSRGYTF. The CDR3 DNA reads TGTGCCAGCAGTCTAACCCAAGGACACTCCCGGGGCTACACCTTC. The chain employs TRBV27 and TRBJ1-2; maybe TRBD1 (5 bases). Germline CDR1 is MNHEY and CDR2 is SMNVEV (reference sequence). Trimming stripped 5 bases from V and 8 bases from J, with 21 bases between. The CDR3 totals 15 residues.